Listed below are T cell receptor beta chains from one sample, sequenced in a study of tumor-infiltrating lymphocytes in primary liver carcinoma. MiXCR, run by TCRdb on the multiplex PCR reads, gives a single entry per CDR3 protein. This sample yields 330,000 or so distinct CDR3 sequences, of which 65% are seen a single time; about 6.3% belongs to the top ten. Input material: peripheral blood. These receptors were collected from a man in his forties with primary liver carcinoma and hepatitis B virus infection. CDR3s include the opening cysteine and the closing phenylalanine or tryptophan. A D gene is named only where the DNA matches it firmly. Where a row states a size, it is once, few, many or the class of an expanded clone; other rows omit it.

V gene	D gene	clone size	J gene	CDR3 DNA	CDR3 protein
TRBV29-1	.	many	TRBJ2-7	TGCAGCGTTGTGGGGGGCCACGGCTACGAGCAGTACTTC	CSVVGGHGYEQYF
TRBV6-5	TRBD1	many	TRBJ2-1	TGTGCCAGCAGTTACTCGTCCGGGACAGGGGACGTCAATGAGCAGTTCTTC	CASSYSSGTGDVNEQFF
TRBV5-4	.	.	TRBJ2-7	TGTGCCAGCAGCTTTTATCGGACAGACTCCTACGAGCAGTACTTC	CASSFYRTDSYEQYF
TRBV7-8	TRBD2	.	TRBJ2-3	TGTGTCAGCTGGGGGGGGGACGAGGATGCGCAGTATTTT	CVSWGGDEDAQYF
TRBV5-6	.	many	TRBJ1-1	TGTGCCAGCAGCTTGGTGGGCTTTTTGAACACTGAAGCTTTCTTT	CASSLVGFLNTEAFF
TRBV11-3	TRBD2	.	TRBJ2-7	TGTGCCAGGAGCTCTCGCCGGGGGAGGGAGCAGTATTTC	CARSSRRGREQYF
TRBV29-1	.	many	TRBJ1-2	TGCAGCGTTGAGGGGAAGGACAGCCATGGCTACACCTTC	CSVEGKDSHGYTF
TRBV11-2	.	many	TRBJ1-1	TGTGCCAGCAGCTTCTCGGACCCTGAAGCTTTCTTT	CASSFSDPEAFF
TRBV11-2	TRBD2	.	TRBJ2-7	TGTGCCAGCAGCTCGATCGGGACTAATCACATTAGAGTGAGGCAGTATTTC	CASSSIGTNHIRVRQYF
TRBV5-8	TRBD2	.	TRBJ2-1	TGTGCCAGCCGAACTTTGGGACTAGCGGGAGGGAGCTCCTACAATGAGCAGTTCTTC	CASRTLGLAGGSSYNEQFF
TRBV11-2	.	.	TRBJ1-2	TGTGCCAGCAGAGCTGGCCCGTGGCCTGCGGGTTACACCTTC	CASRAGPWPAGYTF
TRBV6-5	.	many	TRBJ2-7	TGTGCCAGCACAAGCCCGGGGTCCAACGAGCAGTACTTC	CASTSPGSNEQYF
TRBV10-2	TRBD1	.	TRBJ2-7	TGCGCCAGCAGGACCGGGACAGGGACCTCTTACGAGCAGTACTTC	CASRTGTGTSYEQYF
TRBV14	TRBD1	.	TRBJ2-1	TGTGCCAGCAGCCGGGACAGGGCCCACGAGCAGTTCTTC	CASSRDRAHEQFF
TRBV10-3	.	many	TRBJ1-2	TGTGCCATCAGTTTCGAGGGGATGAGCGGCTACACCTTC	CAISFEGMSGYTF
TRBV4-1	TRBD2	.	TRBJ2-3	TGCGCCAGCAGTCAACGGACCGCGGCGGGAGATTCCACAGATATGCAGTATTTT	CASSQRTAAGDSTDMQYF
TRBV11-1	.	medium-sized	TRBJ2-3	TGTGCCAGCAGCCGCACAGATACGCAGTATTTT	CASSRTDTQYF
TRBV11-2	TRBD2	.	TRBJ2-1	TGTGCCAGCTTCCTAGCGGGAGGGCCCTTTAATAAGCAGTTCTTC	CASFLAGGPFNKQFF
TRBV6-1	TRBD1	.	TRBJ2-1	TGTGCCAGCAGTTTCGGGACAGGGGGCCCGGGGGGTTACAATGAGCAGTTCTTC	CASSFGTGGPGGYNEQFF
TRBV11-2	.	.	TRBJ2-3	TGTGCCGGCATCTTAGGTGCCTTGGGAGATACGCAGTATTTT	CAGILGALGDTQYF